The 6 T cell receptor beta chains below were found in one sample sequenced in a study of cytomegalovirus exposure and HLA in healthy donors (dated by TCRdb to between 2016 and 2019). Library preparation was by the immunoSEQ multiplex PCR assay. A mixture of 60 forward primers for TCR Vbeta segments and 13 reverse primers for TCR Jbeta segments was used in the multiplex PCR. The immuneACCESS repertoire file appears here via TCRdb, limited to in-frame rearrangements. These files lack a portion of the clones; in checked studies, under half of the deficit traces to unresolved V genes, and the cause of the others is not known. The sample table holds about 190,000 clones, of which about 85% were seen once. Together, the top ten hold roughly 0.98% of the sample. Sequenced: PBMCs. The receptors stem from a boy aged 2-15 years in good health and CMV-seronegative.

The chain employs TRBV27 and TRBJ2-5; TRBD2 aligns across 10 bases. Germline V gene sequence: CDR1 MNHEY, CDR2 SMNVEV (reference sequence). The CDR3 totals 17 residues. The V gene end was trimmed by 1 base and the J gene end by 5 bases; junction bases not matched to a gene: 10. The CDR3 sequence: CASSLWRAGGPWETQYF. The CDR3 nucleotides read TGTGCCAGCAGTTTATGGCGAGCGGGAGGGCCCTGGGAGACCCAGTACTTC.

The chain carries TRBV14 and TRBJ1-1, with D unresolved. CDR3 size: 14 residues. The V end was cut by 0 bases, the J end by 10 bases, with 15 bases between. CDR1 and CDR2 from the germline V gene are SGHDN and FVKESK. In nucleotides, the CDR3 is TGTGCCAGCAGCCAAGATAGGCGGGGAATAGGAGCTTTCTTT. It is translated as CASSQDRRGIGAFF.

CDR3 residues: CASSVLEQETQYF. DNA of the CDR3: TGTGCCAGCAGCGTACTAGAGCAGGAGACCCAGTACTTC. This chain joins TRBV7-9 and TRBJ2-5, with D maybe TRBD2 (5 bases). V lost 5 bases, J lost 5 bases, and 12 bases lay in between. This CDR3 contains 13 residues. CDR1 SEHNR and CDR2 FQNEAQ come from the germline V gene (reference sequence).

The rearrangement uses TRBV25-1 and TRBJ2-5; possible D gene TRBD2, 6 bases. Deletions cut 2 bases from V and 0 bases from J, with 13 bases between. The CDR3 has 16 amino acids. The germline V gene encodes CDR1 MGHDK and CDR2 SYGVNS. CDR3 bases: TGTGCCAGCAGTGAAACTCTGGACTACCACCAAGAGACCCAGTACTTC. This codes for CASSETLDYHQETQYF.

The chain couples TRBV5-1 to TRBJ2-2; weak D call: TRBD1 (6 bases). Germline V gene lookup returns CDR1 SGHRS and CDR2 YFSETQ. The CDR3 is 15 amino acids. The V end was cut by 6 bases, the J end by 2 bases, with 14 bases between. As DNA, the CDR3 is TGCGCCAGCACCCCGGACAGATTTAACACCGGGGAGCTGTTTTTT. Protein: CASTPDRFNTGELFF. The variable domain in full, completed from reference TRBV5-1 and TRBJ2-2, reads KAGVTQTPRYLIKTRGQQVTLSCSPISGHRSVSWYQQTPGQGLQFLFEYFSETQRNKGNFPGRFSGRQFSNSRSEMNVSTLELGDSALYLCASTPDRFNTGELFFGEGSRLTVL.

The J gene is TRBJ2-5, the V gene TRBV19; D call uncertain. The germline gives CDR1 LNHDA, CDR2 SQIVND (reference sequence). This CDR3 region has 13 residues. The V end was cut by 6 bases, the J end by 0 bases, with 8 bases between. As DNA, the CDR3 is TGTGCCAGTAGCGAGAGATACCAAGAGACCCAGTACTTC. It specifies CASSERYQETQYF.